This TCR beta chain was sequenced in a study of T cells expressing NK-cell markers. About the research overall: Obtained from sorted CD3+CD56+NKG2C+, CD3+CD56+NKG2C- and CD3+CD56-NKG2C+ T cells were the TCR beta repertoires.

As to this clonotype: Its target is not known.

The CDR3 is 13 residues long. Per the germline V gene, CDR1 is MNHEY and CDR2 is SMNVEV (reference sequence). Whole-study results and caveats: Four donors showed these clonotypes also leading the CD3+CD56-NKG2C+ fraction.

Reprocessing the 5' RACE reads, TCRdb reports a single entry for every CDR3 protein and omits DNA. This repertoire comprises 300,000 to 500,000 distinct CDR3 sequences; its ten largest clones make up roughly 10%. The sequenced material came from blood T cells: a sorted CD56 or NKG2C T cell subset, CD4+ or CD8+ T cells, or bulk PBMC T cells (not recorded which). The source of this sequence is a woman between 45 and 60 years old in good health. The rearrangement links TRBV27 to TRBJ2-4. CDR3 sequence: CASSYGRTDIQYF.